This T cell receptor beta chain was sequenced during a study of molecular identifiers for immune sequencing clone quantification. Each CDR3 protein gets one entry after TCRdb re-called the PCR reads with MiXCR. Of some 680,000 distinct CDR3 sequences in the sample, less than 30% are singletons; the top ten hold about 0.84%. Naive CD8 T cell sorting was performed on the CD8+CD4-CCR7+CD45RA+ phenotype. In its sample, this clonotype was seen once. The junction does not match germline at one end; this may be a read error. Per the germline V gene, CDR1 is SGHTA and CDR2 is FQGNSA. The CDR3 is 21 amino acids.

The receptor's source is a human donor in good health. Some libraries in this study had Jurkat cell RNA spiked in. J is TRBJ2-3 and V is TRBV7-2, with 13 bases lining up with TRBD2. Sequenced material: naive CD8+ T cells from blood, with Jurkat cell RNA spiked in. The sample's subset: FACS-sorted CD8+CD4-CCR7+CD45RA+ naive T cells. DNA for the CDR3: TGTGCCAGCCGCCCACGGACTAGCGGGAGTTGGGGAGTCTTTGGAACAGATGCGCAGTATTTT. It yields the protein CASRPRTSGSWGVFGTDAQYF.